One and the same sample provided the 14 T cell receptor beta chains below, sequenced in a study of blood T cell repertoires in COVID-19 (dated by TCRdb to about 2020). Receptor libraries were prepared by the immunoSEQ multiplex PCR assay. Drawn from immuneACCESS, this table holds only the in-frame rearrangements with V and J called that TCRdb kept. Clones are partly lost; checked studies trace under half to an unresolved V gene and leave the rest unexplained. This sample holds hundreds of thousands of clones; roughly 90% were observed only once. The ten top clones hold about 3.1% of the sample. The sequencing input was PBMCs or T cells enriched from blood (not recorded which). The origin of the receptors is a woman in her fifties or sixties in a cohort exposed to, infected with or recovered from COVID-19 (not recorded which).

This clone appeared once. The chain recombines TRBV5-4 with TRBJ2-6; D gene unclear. Germline CDR1 reads SGHNT; CDR2 reads YYREEE (reference sequence). The CDR3 extends over 13 amino acids. V lost 6 bases to trimming and J lost 0 bases, with 4 bases between them. The chain's CDR3 is CASILSGANVLTF. Written as DNA, the CDR3 is TGTGCCAGCATCCTCTCTGGGGCCAACGTCCTGACTTTC.

The genes are TRBV5-1 and TRBJ2-7; weak D call: TRBD1 (8 bases). The germline gives CDR1 SGHRS, CDR2 YFSETQ. The CDR3 runs 14 residues. The germline V and J ends were trimmed by 1 base and 7 bases, with 15 bases remaining between them. DNA for the CDR3: TGCGCCAGCAGCTTGTCACAGGGGGGGAGAGAGCAGTACTTC. It translates to CASSLSQGGREQYF.

The J gene is TRBJ2-3, the V gene TRBV11-3; a possible D gene is TRBD1 (6 bases). V was clipped by 4 bases and J by 4 bases, with 12 bases between them. Germline-derived CDR1 and CDR2 are SGHNT and YENEEA. The CDR3 consists of 14 residues. CDR3 DNA: TGTGCCAGCAGCTCACAGGGTTCTTCAGATACGCAGTATTTT. Translated: CASSSQGSSDTQYF.

V usage is TRBV30 and J usage is TRBJ1-5, with a possible D match to TRBD1 (5 bases). Germline V gene lookup returns CDR1 GTSNPN and CDR2 SVGIG (reference sequence). The CDR3 runs 18 residues. V lost 3 bases to trimming and J lost 6 bases, with 27 bases between them. CDR3 sequence: CAWSAGLRQGGRGQPQHF. CDR3 nucleotide sequence: TGTGCCTGGAGCGCCGGGCTGCGGCAGGGAGGTCGGGGTCAGCCCCAGCATTTT.

This clone was recorded only once. The rearrangement joins TRBV12-3 or TRBV12-4 to TRBJ1-2; 7 nucleotides match TRBD1. The CDR3 consists of 12 residues. After removal of 4 bases from V and 7 bases from J, the junction contained 3 bases not matched to a gene. CDR3 protein: CASSSRTGGYTF. Here the CDR3 DNA reads TGTGCCAGCAGTTCCAGGACAGGTGGCTACACCTTC.

The chain links TRBV30 to TRBJ2-2; D is undetermined. The length of the CDR3 is 14 residues. Per the germline V gene, CDR1 is GTSNPN and CDR2 is SVGIG (reference sequence). The V end lost 4 bases, the J end lost 0 bases, and 9 bases lay between the germline ends. CDR3 protein: CAWTRSANTGELFF. The CDR3 DNA follows: TGTGCCTGGACTAGATCCGCGAACACCGGGGAGCTGTTTTTT.

The chain links TRBV2 to TRBJ2-7; weak D call: TRBD2 (7 bases). The CDR3 loop spans 11 amino acids. The V end was cut by 8 bases, the J end by 6 bases, with 11 bases between. The germline V gene encodes CDR1 SNHLY and CDR2 FYNNEI. The CDR3 loop is CASEGGVEQYF. The CDR3 coding sequence is TGTGCCAGCGAGGGGGGGGTCGAGCAGTACTTC.

The chain uses TRBV7-2 and TRBJ2-2; D may be TRBD2 (7 bases). Trimming left V 5 bases short and J 2 bases short, with 18 bases between. Germline V CDR1 and CDR2: SGHTA, FQGNSA. The CDR3 length is 17 residues. The CDR3 DNA reads as TGTGCCAGCAGCCGGGGAGGCGGGGGCCGTAACACCGGGGAGCTGTTTTTT. This encodes CASSRGGGGRNTGELFF.

The gene calls are TRBV12-3 or TRBV12-4 and TRBJ2-3; 8 bases line up with TRBD2. This CDR3 has 13 amino acids. Trimming at V came to 7 bases and at J to 1 base, leaving 1 base not matched to a gene. The CDR3 loop reads CASKAGGTDTQYF. In DNA, the CDR3 is TGTGCCAGCAAAGCGGGGGGCACAGATACGCAGTATTTT.

The genes are TRBV7-2 and TRBJ1-1; D remains ambiguous. The CDR3 spans 14 residues. The germline CDR1 and CDR2 sequences are SGHTA and FQGNSA. The V end was cut by 2 bases, the J end by 10 bases, with 17 bases between. CDR3 nucleotide sequence: TGTGCCAGCAGCTTATGGTTCACGGGGTCGCCAGCTTTCTTT. This encodes CASSLWFTGSPAFF. The full variable domain, rest sourced from reference TRBV7-2 and TRBJ1-1, is GAGVSQSPSNKVTEKGKDVELRCDPISGHTALYWYRQSLGQGLEFLIYFQGNSAPDKSGLPSDRFSAERTGGSVSTLTIQRTQQEDSAVYLCASSLWFTGSPAFFGQGTRLTVV.

This chain joins TRBV5-1 and TRBJ1-3, with 7 bases lining up with TRBD1. After removal of 4 bases from V and 0 bases from J, the junction contained 4 bases not matched to a gene. This CDR3 region has 15 residues. Germline loops: CDR1 SGHRS, CDR2 YFSETQ. The CDR3 region is CASSIGTASGNTIYF. The CDR3 region has the DNA TGCGCCAGCAGCATCGGGACAGCCTCTGGAAACACCATATATTTT.

The V gene is TRBV10-3, the J gene TRBJ2-2, with TRBD1 matching 7 bases. This CDR3 spans 14 amino acids. CDR1 ENHRY and CDR2 SYGVKD come from the germline V gene. With 3 bases clipped from V and 4 bases from J, the junction kept 2 bases outside the gene matches. Written as DNA, the CDR3 is TGTGCCATCAGTGACAGGGGGACCACCGGGGAGCTGTTTTTT. It specifies CAISDRGTTGELFF.

J is TRBJ1-3 and V is TRBV18, with 8 bases that match TRBD1. The CDR3 covers 15 residues. Germline values: CDR1 KGHSH, CDR2 LQKENI. Trimming at V came to 6 bases and at J to 0 bases, leaving 4 bases not matched to a gene. CDR3 nucleotides: TGTGCCAGCTCCCCGGGACAGGACTCTGGAAACACCATATATTTT. The encoded protein is CASSPGQDSGNTIYF.

The chain employs TRBV19 and TRBJ2-2; 12 bases agree with TRBD1. The trim removed 11 bases at V and 6 bases at J, leaving 7 bases unmatched. CDR3 length: 14 residues. Germline loops: CDR1 LNHDA, CDR2 SQIVND (reference sequence). In DNA form, the CDR3 reads TGTGCCTGCAGGGACAGGGGGCGATCCGGGGAGCTGTTTTTT. Its protein is CACRDRGRSGELFF.